The rows below give T cell receptor beta chains drawn from one sample of a study of blood T cell repertoires in COVID-19. TCRdb keeps only in-frame clones here, not all; method: immunoSEQ multiplex PCR. The table lists about 250,000 clones, 86% of them singletons. Sequencing input: peripheral blood. These receptors were obtained from an elderly woman with COVID-19, enrolled during active disease. The CDR3 runs from the conserved cysteine through the conserved F or W. The D gene is left open where the match is weak. The size field is filled for only some rows; it gives once, few, many or a size class.

d_call j_call clone_size v_call cdr3_nt cdr3_aa
TRBD1 TRBJ2-7 - TRBV7-2 TGTGCCAGCAGCTTCCGGACAGGCTACTCCTACGAGCAGTACTTC CASSFRTGYSYEQYF
TRBD1 TRBJ1-3 - TRBV13 TGTGCCAGCAGCGATAACTTACAGGGGACCTCTGGAAACACCATATATTTT CASSDNLQGTSGNTIYF
TRBD2 TRBJ2-2 - TRBV3-1/TRBV3-2 TGTGCCAGCAGCCAAGATTCCGGGACTAGAGGGACCGGGGAGCTGTTTTTT CASSQDSGTRGTGELFF
- TRBJ2-1 - TRBV28 TGTGCCAGCGGAGAGTACAATGAGCAGTTCTTC CASGEYNEQFF
- TRBJ2-3 - TRBV5-1 TGCGCCAGCAGCTTGGGACAGCGCACAGATACGCAGTATTTT CASSLGQRTDTQYF
- TRBJ1-1 - TRBV29-1 TGCAGCGTTGAAGCAGGGACTGAAGCTTTCTTT CSVEAGTEAFF
- TRBJ2-5 once TRBV5-5 TGTGCCAGCAGTGGATACAGGCCCCTCCAAGAGACCCAGTACTTC CASSGYRPLQETQYF
- TRBJ2-3 - TRBV3-1/TRBV3-2 TGTGCCAGCAGCCCCTGGGTAGGGGTTAGCACAGATACGCAGTATTTT CASSPWVGVSTDTQYF
TRBD1 TRBJ2-5 - TRBV5-4 TGTGCCAGCAGCTTGGCCATAGGGGGCAACCAAGAGACCCAGTACTTC CASSLAIGGNQETQYF
- TRBJ1-2 - TRBV7-9 TGTGCCAGCAGCTTAGACGAGCGGGGCTACACCTTC CASSLDERGYTF
TRBD1 TRBJ2-5 - TRBV6-6 TGTGCCAGCAGTTACGGGGACAGGGGGTACCAAGAGACCCAGTACTTC CASSYGDRGYQETQYF
TRBD1 TRBJ1-5 - TRBV4-1 TGCGCCAGCAGTCAGGACAGGAACTATCAGCCCCAGCATTTT CASSQDRNYQPQHF
- TRBJ1-3 - TRBV10-1 TGCGCCAGCAGTGATCAGTTCGGGGGGGGATCTGGAAACACCATATATTTT CASSDQFGGGSGNTIYF
TRBD2 TRBJ2-5 - TRBV6-4 TGTGCCAGCAGCCATCCTTCGGGACTAGCGGACCAAGAGACCCAGTACTTC CASSHPSGLADQETQYF
TRBD1 TRBJ1-2 - TRBV27 TGTGCCAGCAGTTTCCAAAACAGGGGAGGCTACACCTTC CASSFQNRGGYTF